A single sample is the source of the 15 T cell receptor beta chains below, sequenced in a study of T-cell memory formation after mild COVID-19. TCRdb ran MiXCR on the 5' RACE reads and lists one entry per CDR3 protein. The repertoire consists of hundreds of thousands of distinct CDR3 sequences, with roughly 18% occurring once and the leading ten covering approximately 13%. Source material: PBMCs or a T cell subset sorted from them (not recorded which). Receptors originate from an adult woman who had mild COVID-19 (a few samples of this study predate the infection). Cell type and time point are not known.

The chain recombines TRBV5-7 with TRBJ1-1; 8 bases line up with TRBD1. TRBV5-7 is noted as an ORF with a role that remains uncertain. V lost 3 bases and J lost 2; bases outside the gene matches: 6. This CDR3 region has 15 residues. The CDR3 DNA is TGTGCCAGCAGCTCACTCAGGGGGCGTAACACTGAAGCTTTCTTT. The encoded protein is CASSSLRGRNTEAFF.

The chain couples TRBV7-2 to TRBJ2-3; 10 nucleotides line up with TRBD2. Germline V gene lookup returns CDR1 SGHTA and CDR2 FQGNSA. This CDR3 is 17 amino acids long. With 6 bases clipped from V and 6 bases from J, the junction kept 15 bases outside the gene matches. The CDR3: CASSKAEIAGGWDTQYF. CDR3 in DNA: TGTGCCAGCAGTAAAGCGGAGATAGCGGGGGGATGGGATACGCAGTATTTT.

The DNA of the CDR3 is TGTGCCAGCAGCCCCGGTTTGCCGGGCAGCTACAATGAGCAGTTCTTC. It codes for CASSPGLPGSYNEQFF. This rearrangement joins TRBV7-3 to TRBJ2-1; D not resolved. Germline V gene sequence: CDR1 SGHTA, CDR2 FQGTGA. Trimming stripped 5 bases from V and 3 bases from J, with 17 bases between. This CDR3 has 16 amino acids.

This clonotype has more than one count but fewer than ten. This chain links TRBV3-1 with TRBJ2-3; 8 bases match TRBD2. The J segment lost 2 bases and the V segment lost 4 bases, leaving 5 bases of the junction unmatched. The germline V gene has CDR1 LGHDT and CDR2 YNNKEL (reference sequence). The CDR3 totals 15 residues. The CDR3 bases are TGTGCCAGCAGCCTAGACGGGGGGGTCACAGATACGCAGTATTTT. Translated, it gives CASSLDGGVTDTQYF.

The chain uses TRBV12-3 or TRBV12-4 and TRBJ2-7; D is uncertain. V lost 3 bases to trimming and J lost 4 bases, with 7 bases between them. The CDR3 covers 12 residues. This CDR3 is CASSFLWYEQYF. In nucleotides, the CDR3 is TGTGCCAGCAGTTTCCTCTGGTACGAGCAGTACTTC.

The rearrangement joins TRBV7-3 to TRBJ2-1, with D perhaps TRBD2 (5 bases). Per germline, CDR1 SGHTA and CDR2 FQGTGA. This CDR3 comprises 13 residues. V shed 5 bases and J shed 9 bases, with 14 bases lying between them. The CDR3 region is CASSPTSNAEQFF. The CDR3 nucleotides read TGTGCCAGCAGCCCTACTAGTAACGCTGAGCAGTTCTTC.

This chain joins TRBV24-1 and TRBJ2-1; TRBD2 agrees at 8 bases. The CDR3 sequence is 18 residues long. V lost 4 bases to trimming and J lost 0 bases; unmatched junction nucleotides: 10. From germline, CDR1 is KGHDR and CDR2 SFDVKD. The CDR3 loop reads CATSDPTLAGISYNEQFF. The CDR3, as DNA: TGTGCCACCAGTGACCCGACTCTAGCGGGCATCTCCTACAATGAGCAGTTCTTC.

This chain connects TRBV7-9 to TRBJ1-2; TRBD1 agrees at 12 bases. The CDR3 is 14 amino acids. The J segment lost 8 bases and the V segment lost 5 bases, leaving 6 bases of the junction unmatched. Germline CDR1 reads SEHNR; CDR2 reads FQNEAQ (reference sequence). The CDR3 protein is CASSTAGTGGGYTF. CDR3 in DNA: TGTGCCAGCAGCACCGCCGGGACAGGGGGCGGCTACACCTTC.

The CDR3 is CASSRGRTNTGELFF. CDR3 DNA sequence: TGTGCCAGCAGCCGGGGACGTACGAACACCGGGGAGCTGTTTTTT. The chain employs TRBV3-1 and TRBJ2-2, with D perhaps given as TRBD1 or TRBD2 (5 bases each). Trimming took off 4 bases at V and 0 bases at J, with 9 bases between the two ends. CDR1 is LGHDT, CDR2 YNNKEL, per germline (reference sequence). The CDR3 totals 15 residues.

At least ten counts were recorded for this clonotype. The chain employs TRBV7-9 and TRBJ2-1, with 10 bases aligning to TRBD2. Germline CDR1 reads SEHNR; CDR2 reads FQNEAQ (reference sequence). Germline trimming cut 1 base from V and 4 bases from J; bases unmatched to any gene: 7. This CDR3 contains 17 residues. The CDR3 loop reads CASSLDSGGSWYNEQFF. In nucleotides, the CDR3 is TGTGCCAGCAGCTTAGATAGCGGGGGGTCCTGGTACAATGAGCAGTTCTTC.

This clonotype was detected only a few times. The chain combines TRBV2 with TRBJ2-1; D is perhaps TRBD1 or TRBD2 (6 bases each). The CDR3 consists of 15 residues. Germline V gene sequence: CDR1 SNHLY, CDR2 FYNNEI. Between the trimmed V and J ends, which lost 6 bases and 1 base, there was a span of 13 bases. DNA for the CDR3: TGTGCCAGCAGGCGGGAACAGGGATCCTACAATGAGCAGTTCTTC. This encodes CASRREQGSYNEQFF.

The chain links TRBV21-1 to TRBJ2-7; TRBD2 reflects the table's D call only, with no check against the DNA. TRBV21-1 is described as a pseudogene. The CDR3 covers 20 residues. CDR3 DNA sequence: TGTGCCAGCAGCAAAGCCGGGGTACGGACAGGGAAGACTAGCGGTTACGAGCAGTACTTC. Its protein product is CASSKAGVRTGKTSGYEQYF.

V and J are TRBV7-3 and TRBJ2-2; tentatively, D is TRBD2 (5 bases). The CDR3 loop spans 14 amino acids. V was clipped by 5 bases and J by 3 bases, with 10 bases between them. Germline values: CDR1 SGHTA, CDR2 FQGTGA. The CDR3 region has the DNA TGTGCCAGCAGCCCCGGACTCGACACCGGGGAGCTGTTTTTT. Translating it yields CASSPGLDTGELFF.

This clonotype was observed a few times. V usage is TRBV29-1 and J usage is TRBJ2-7, with TRBD1 matching over 12 bases. The junction had 6 bases not matched to a gene; V was cut back by 7 bases and J by 5 bases. This CDR3 contains 13 residues. The germline gives CDR1 SQVTM, CDR2 ANQGSEA. The CDR3 DNA sequence: TGCAGCGCTCTGGGACAGGGGGCCAACGAGCAGTACTTC. It codes for CSALGQGANEQYF.

The chain joins TRBV4-1 to TRBJ2-3; 7 nucleotides line up with TRBD2. The germline gives CDR1 MGHRA, CDR2 YSYEKL. The ends lost 2 bases at V and 4 bases at J; junction bases unmatched: 3. CDR3 length: 14 residues. The DNA for the CDR3 is TGCGCCAGCAGCCAAAAGACTAGCCCAGATACGCAGTATTTT. It is translated as CASSQKTSPDTQYF.